A single sample is the source of the 9 T cell receptor beta chains below, sequenced in a study of blood T cell repertoires in COVID-19. Data came from immunoSEQ multiplex PCR; TCRdb stores just in-frame clones and leaves some out. This sample yields 160,000 or so clones, of which about nine tenths are seen a single time; 1.6% belongs to the top ten. Sequencing was performed on peripheral blood. These receptors originate from a woman in her fifties or sixties with acute or convalescent COVID-19.

This clone is a singleton in its sample. The CDR3 sequence is CASSTGTSASYEQYF. CDR3 bases: TGTGCCAGCAGTACTGGGACTAGCGCCTCCTACGAGCAGTACTTC. The V gene is TRBV27, the J gene TRBJ2-7, with TRBD2 matching over 10 bases. There are 15 residues in the CDR3. V dropped 5 bases and J dropped 0; count of bases not matched to a gene: 4. CDR1 and CDR2 from the germline V gene are MNHEY and SMNVEV (reference sequence).

The chain is built from TRBV5-4 and TRBJ2-5, with a possible D match to TRBD2 (6 bases). Between the trimmed V and J ends, which lost 0 bases and 2 bases, there was a span of 11 bases. Per germline, CDR1 SGHNT and CDR2 YYREEE (reference sequence). This CDR3 has 15 residues. The CDR3 DNA is TGTGCCAGCAGCTTGGCGGCTAGCGAGCAAGAGACCCAGTACTTC. Residues: CASSLAASEQETQYF.

This clone was seen a single time. The DNA for the CDR3 is TGTGCCAGCAGTGACGCAGGGGCACAAAACTATGGCTACACCTTC. Protein sequence: CASSDAGAQNYGYTF. The gene calls are TRBV25-1 and TRBJ1-2; tentative D call: TRBD1 (6 bases). V gave up 3 bases and J gave up 2 bases, with 13 bases separating them. This CDR3 spans 15 amino acids. Germline CDR1 is MGHDK and CDR2 is SYGVNS.

This clone has only one observation. CDR3 nucleotides: TGTGCCAGTAGTATCGGCAGGGGGGACACCGGGGAGCTGTTTTTT. The encoded protein is CASSIGRGDTGELFF. The rearrangement links TRBV19 to TRBJ2-2; D possibly corresponds to TRBD1 (7 bases). The CDR3 consists of 15 residues. Trimming stripped 3 bases from V and 3 bases from J, with 11 bases between. Germline CDR1 reads LNHDA; CDR2 reads SQIVND (reference sequence).

The chain combines TRBV7-2 with TRBJ2-7, with 10 bases fitting TRBD1. V gave up 8 bases and J gave up 3 bases; unmatched junction bases: 13. CDR3 size: 16 residues. Germline values: CDR1 SGHTA, CDR2 FQGNSA. This CDR3 is CASRSTSGTGVYEQYF. The CDR3 DNA follows: TGTGCCAGCCGTTCAACATCCGGGACAGGGGTCTACGAGCAGTACTTC.

The chain recombines TRBV28 with TRBJ1-4, with 11 bases matching TRBD1. The germline CDR1 and CDR2 sequences are MDHEN and SYDVKM. Germline trimming cut 9 bases from V and 6 bases from J; bases unmatched to any gene: 3. This CDR3 has 13 residues. The CDR3 reads CASRTGGDEKLFF. The CDR3 DNA reads as TGTGCCAGTCGGACAGGGGGCGATGAAAAACTGTTTTTT.

The gene calls are TRBV5-4 and TRBJ2-7; D perhaps matches TRBD2 (6 bases). The CDR3 runs to 14 residues. Germline CDR1 reads SGHNT; CDR2 reads YYREEE (reference sequence). Trimming shortened V by 5 bases and J by 7 bases, and 19 bases separated the two germline ends. CDR3 bases: TGTGCCAGCAGACCGGACAAAGGAAGCGGGGAGCAGTACTTC. Encoded protein: CASRPDKGSGEQYF.

The table lists this clone with a few counts. The rearrangement uses TRBV5-4 and TRBJ2-1, with 11 bases matching TRBD2. Germline loops: CDR1 SGHNT, CDR2 YYREEE (reference sequence). This CDR3 spans 20 amino acids. Trimming cost V 4 bases and J 1 base; bases outside gene matches: 16. CDR3 sequence: CASSPAGSGRALGSYNEQFF. CDR3 bases: TGTGCCAGCAGCCCCGCGGGTAGCGGGAGGGCCCTGGGGTCCTACAATGAGCAGTTCTTC.

CDR3 DNA: TGTGCCACCAGCAGGCCGGGACAGGGCAGCGATGAGCAGTTCTTC. The encoded protein is CATSRPGQGSDEQFF. The chain combines TRBV15 with TRBJ2-1, with 9 bases identical to TRBD1. Germline V gene data show CDR1 as LNHNV and CDR2 as YYDKDF (reference sequence). Trimming cost V 3 bases and J 8 bases; bases outside gene matches: 8. The CDR3 totals 15 residues.